The present T cell receptor (beta chain) was sequenced within a study of naive and memory T cell subsets. General observations from the study: The RNA method is potentially sensitive to activation and differentiation changes. More TCRs at tuberculin sites were read as hypersensitivity T cell infiltration.

Four PCR rounds used nested alpha and beta constant region primers plus the SP2 primer. Reverse transcription of blood and skin TCR RNA was primed at alpha and beta constant regions. From the UMI-ligation and nested PCR reads, TCRdb called clonotypes with MiXCR, one entry per CDR3 protein. There are 35,000 to 40,000 distinct CDR3 sequences in the sample; about 10% occur only once, and almost 4% lies in the top ten. In this sample, this clonotype turned up many times. Antigen unknown. Treatment defined: skin biopsy from PPD injection site in Mantoux-positive individual. A UMI-containing oligonucleotide was joined by 3' ligation to the TCR cDNA template. Cells were not sorted; total RNA input targeted roughly 1 to 1000 ng. This receptor was taken from an adult in good health. Sample: skin, taken from a tuberculin skin test site.

CDR3 sequence (DNA): TGTGCCAGCAGCTCTCTCGCGGGTTCCTACAATGAGCAGTTCTTC. As protein: CASSSLAGSYNEQFF. This chain connects TRBV7-3 to TRBJ2-1, with D perhaps TRBD2 (5 bases). The V gene lost 4 bases and the J gene lost 1 base, with 11 bases spanning the gap. This CDR3 has 15 amino acids. Per germline, CDR1 SGHTA and CDR2 FQGTGA.